These 8 T cell receptor beta chains originate from one sample sequenced in a study of T cell repertoires in cytomegalovirus infection. Using its own MiXCR run on the reads, TCRdb lists one record per CDR3 protein. This table holds some 450,000 distinct CDR3 sequences, about 33% found once. Sequenced: PBMCs. Receptors originate from a human donor in good health (CMV status not recorded). Some clones in this sample may be carry-over from other donors' samples.

Regarding this clonotype: At one end, the junction sequence differs from germline, possibly due to a read error. This chain uses TRBV7-9 with TRBJ2-2; D uncertain. The CDR3 is made up of 16 amino acids. Germline CDR1 reads SEHNR; CDR2 reads FQNEAQ (reference sequence). The CDR3 DNA reads TGTTCCAGCAGCCCAAGGAAAGCGATGAACACCGGGGAGCTGTTTTTT. Amino acids: CSSSPRKAMNTGELFF.

The table lists this clonotype with many counts. V usage is TRBV7-2 and J usage is TRBJ2-3, with 15 bases identical to TRBD2. This CDR3 contains 16 residues. Unmatched junction bases numbered 4, after V lost 4 bases and J lost 5 bases. CDR1 and CDR2 from the germline V gene are SGHTA and FQGNSA. The CDR3 protein is CASSSGTSGGRDTQYF. CDR3 DNA sequence: TGTGCCAGCAGCTCTGGGACTAGCGGGGGGAGAGATACGCAGTATTTT.

The chain employs TRBV20-1 and TRBJ1-4; tentative D call: TRBD1 (6 bases). The CDR3 is made up of 13 amino acids. Per the germline V gene, CDR1 is DFQATT and CDR2 is SNEGSKA (reference sequence). V lost 5 bases and J lost 7, with 14 bases in between. This chain's CDR3 is CSAPGVGGEKLFF. DNA for the CDR3: TGCAGTGCTCCAGGGGTAGGGGGTGAAAAACTGTTTTTT.

The chain links TRBV4-3 to TRBJ1-2; no firm D call. This CDR3 region has 14 residues. Germline V gene data show CDR1 as LGHNA and CDR2 as YSLEER. Trimming shortened V by 0 bases and J by 3 bases, and 8 bases separated the two germline ends. DNA of the CDR3: TGCGCCAGCAGCCAAGATGGGGATGACTATGGCTACACCTTC. It encodes CASSQDGDDYGYTF.

This clonotype was found many times. The chain recombines TRBV11-2 with TRBJ2-1; tentatively, D is TRBD2 (6 bases). V was clipped by 0 bases and J by 4 bases, with 10 bases between them. Germline V gene data show CDR1 as SGHAT and CDR2 as FQNNGV. The CDR3 spans 15 residues. CDR3 in amino acids: CASSLEGSGYNEQFF. For the CDR3, the DNA is TGTGCCAGCAGCTTAGAGGGCAGCGGGTACAATGAGCAGTTCTTC.

The chain employs TRBV27 and TRBJ1-6; D unclear. Germline loops: CDR1 MNHEY, CDR2 SMNVEV (reference sequence). The CDR3 consists of 16 residues. Trimming left V 0 bases short and J 3 bases short, with 9 bases between. CDR3 sequence (DNA): TGTGCCAGCAGTTTATCGGGTCTCGGCTATAATTCACCCCTCCACTTT. It codes for CASSLSGLGYNSPLHF.

This clonotype was recorded at least ten times. The chain couples TRBV20-1 to TRBJ1-1; 8 bases line up with TRBD1. Trimming removed 6 bases from V and 8 bases from J; junction bases left unmatched: 8. There are 12 residues in the CDR3. From germline, CDR1 is DFQATT and CDR2 SNEGSKA (reference sequence). The DNA of the CDR3 is TGCAGTGCAAGGACAGGGAACAGAGAAGCTTTCTTT. Residues: CSARTGNREAFF.

About this clonotype itself: Just one base apart from a much larger clone, this may be a read error. The CDR3 DNA follows: TGTGCCAGCAGGGATGGACCAGGCCACAGGTATGGCTACACCTTC. Its translation: CASRDGPGHRYGYTF. The chain recombines TRBV6-6 with TRBJ1-2; the D gene is possibly TRBD1 (5 bases). Germline CDR1 is MNHNY and CDR2 is SVGAGI (reference sequence). Trimming took off 6 bases at V and 5 bases at J, with 19 bases between the two ends. The CDR3 is made up of 15 amino acids.